Below are 21 T cell receptor beta chains sequenced from a single sample in a study of blood T cell repertoires in COVID-19. The repertoire was sequenced with immunoSEQ multiplex PCR; TCRdb's copy has only in-frame clones and lacks some. The sample carries some 62,000 clones, 80% to 90% recorded once. Source material: PBMCs or T cells enriched from blood (not recorded which). Receptor source: a woman in her thirties or forties with acute COVID-19.

The rearrangement uses TRBV9 and TRBJ1-4; 9 positions agree with TRBD1. Germline V gives CDR1 SGDLS, CDR2 YYNGEE. The CDR3 consists of 16 residues. After removal of 4 bases from V and 7 bases from J, the junction contained 11 bases not matched to a gene. CDR3 region: CASSPFRDRAGEKLFF. The CDR3 DNA reads TGTGCCAGCAGCCCGTTCCGGGACAGGGCAGGTGAAAAACTGTTTTTT.

The chain links TRBV5-1 to TRBJ2-1; TRBD2 might be the D (5 bases). The germline V and J ends were trimmed by 1 base and 4 bases, with 9 bases remaining between them. This CDR3 comprises 14 residues. The germline V gene encodes CDR1 SGHRS and CDR2 YFSETQ. In DNA, the CDR3 is TGCGCCAGCAGCTTGAATACTAGGTACAATGAGCAGTTCTTC. It translates to CASSLNTRYNEQFF.

This clone appeared a few times. This chain links TRBV11-2 with TRBJ1-4, with 8 nucleotides matching TRBD1. This CDR3 has 16 amino acids. Germline V gene lookup returns CDR1 SGHAT and CDR2 FQNNGV. The V gene end was trimmed by 1 base and the J gene end by 6 bases; junction bases not matched to a gene: 7. CDR3 protein: CASSLGQGRGDEKLFF. The CDR3 region has the DNA TGTGCCAGCAGCTTAGGACAGGGGAGAGGGGATGAAAAACTGTTTTTT.

The chain uses TRBV27 and TRBJ2-7; 10 bases align to TRBD2. With V trimmed by 3 bases and J by 6 bases, 5 bases remained unmatched. Germline assignment: CDR1 MNHEY and CDR2 SMNVEV (reference sequence). This CDR3 contains 14 residues. The CDR3 loop reads CASSFLAGEGEQYF. As DNA, the CDR3 is TGTGCCAGCAGTTTCCTAGCGGGAGAGGGCGAGCAGTACTTC.

The chain combines TRBV28 with TRBJ1-1; D not resolved. With 6 bases removed from V and 0 bases from J, the gap between germline ends came to 11 bases. The CDR3 is made up of 14 amino acids. CDR1 is MDHEN, CDR2 SYDVKM, per germline. CDR3 region: CASRKAAVNTEAFF. CDR3 nucleotides: TGTGCCAGCAGGAAGGCGGCCGTGAACACTGAAGCTTTCTTT.

DNA for the CDR3: TGTGCCAGCAGCTTAGTGGCAGGGGGCTTCAATCAGCCCCAGCATTTT. Its protein is CASSLVAGGFNQPQHF. V is TRBV7-8 and J is TRBJ1-5, with 8 bases that match TRBD1. The V and J ends lost 1 base and 3 bases, in that order; junction bases with no gene match: 5. Germline V gives CDR1 SGHVS, CDR2 FQNEAQ. The CDR3 covers 16 residues.

The rearrangement links TRBV7-8 to TRBJ1-6; 8 positions agree with TRBD1. This CDR3 is 15 amino acids long. J gave up 7 bases and V 7 bases, and 9 bases lay outside the gene matches. Germline V gives CDR1 SGHVS, CDR2 FQNEAQ. CDR3: CASISGTGLNSPLHF. CDR3 DNA: TGTGCCAGCATCTCCGGGACAGGTCTGAATTCACCCCTCCACTTT.

The chain combines TRBV5-1 with TRBJ2-3; 9 positions match TRBD2. With V trimmed by 4 bases and J by 4 bases, 10 bases remained unmatched. This CDR3 has 16 amino acids. The germline V gene encodes CDR1 SGHRS and CDR2 YFSETQ. The chain's CDR3 is CASSPIAGGVADTQYF. The CDR3, as DNA: TGCGCCAGCAGCCCGATCGCGGGGGGGGTCGCAGATACGCAGTATTTT.

The chain has TRBV5-6 and TRBJ2-5; 7 bases are a match to TRBD1. The CDR3 runs to 15 residues. V lost 3 bases to trimming and J lost 2 bases; unmatched junction nucleotides: 7. Germline assignment: CDR1 SGHDT and CDR2 YYEEEE. This CDR3 reads CASSSDRPGQETQYF. The CDR3 coding sequence is TGTGCCAGCAGCTCGGACAGGCCTGGGCAAGAGACCCAGTACTTC. Full variable domain (remainder filled in from reference TRBV5-6 and TRBJ2-5): DAGVTQSPTHLIKTRGQQVTLRCSPKSGHDTVSWYQQALGQGPQFIFQYYEEEERQRGNFPDRFSGHQFPNYSSELNVNALLLGDSALYLCASSSDRPGQETQYFGPGTRLLVL.

The genes are TRBV28 and TRBJ2-1; 9 bases are shared with TRBD1. Germline-derived CDR1 and CDR2 are MDHEN and SYDVKM. This CDR3 has 18 residues. After removal of 4 bases from V and 8 bases from J, the junction contained 18 bases not matched to a gene. As DNA, the CDR3 is TGTGCCAGCAGTTCCCGACTCGGACAGGGGTCCCTTCGGGATGAGCAGTTCTTC. This codes for CASSSRLGQGSLRDEQFF.

The V and J genes are TRBV27 and TRBJ2-7; 14 nucleotides match TRBD2. The CDR3 consists of 14 residues. V was clipped by 7 bases and J by 5 bases; unmatched bases: 4. Germline-derived CDR1 and CDR2 are MNHEY and SMNVEV (reference sequence). In nucleotides, the CDR3 is TGTGCCAGCACTTCGGGACTAGCGGGAGACGAGCAGTACTTC. Its translation is CASTSGLAGDEQYF.

The CDR3 sequence: CASSQSAGWYQPQHF. The CDR3 DNA reads TGCGCCAGCAGTCAATCGGCAGGGTGGTATCAGCCCCAGCATTTT. V and J are TRBV23-1 and TRBJ1-5; D is possibly TRBD1 (5 bases). TRBV23-1 is an ORF, and what it does is uncertain. The CDR3 has 15 amino acids. V was clipped by 0 bases and J by 5 bases, with 11 bases between them.

V and J are TRBV2 and TRBJ2-7; 8 nucleotides align to TRBD2. J gave up 3 bases and V 6 bases, and 7 bases lay outside the gene matches. CDR1 and CDR2 from the germline V gene are SNHLY and FYNNEI. This CDR3 comprises 14 residues. CDR3 protein: CASSIGLADYEQYV. The CDR3 region has the DNA TGTGCCAGCAGCATAGGACTAGCAGACTACGAGCAGTACGTC.

The V gene is TRBV28, the J gene TRBJ2-7, with TRBD2 matching over 13 bases. V shed 6 bases and J 6 bases; nucleotides not matched to a gene: 8. The CDR3 extends over 15 amino acids. CDR1 is MDHEN, CDR2 SYDVKM, per germline. This CDR3 reads CASSQTGTSGIEQYF. The CDR3 nucleotides read TGTGCCAGCAGCCAAACCGGGACTAGCGGGATCGAGCAGTACTTC.

The chain uses TRBV11-2 and TRBJ1-3; 7 bases map to TRBD1. V was pared by 5 bases and J by 10 bases, with 8 bases of the junction left unmatched. Germline loops: CDR1 SGHAT, CDR2 FQNNGV. The CDR3 runs 13 residues. CDR3 bases: TGTGCCAGCAGCCTCGCGGCAGGGGGGACCATATATTTT. Translated, it gives CASSLAAGGTIYF.

The chain combines TRBV6-5 with TRBJ1-2; no reliable D call. Between the trimmed V and J ends, which lost 6 bases and 6 bases, there was a span of 11 bases. Germline V CDR1 and CDR2: MNHEY, SVGAGI. CDR3 size: 12 residues. The CDR3 reads CASRGKGDGYTF. CDR3 sequence (DNA): TGTGCCAGCAGAGGCAAGGGAGATGGCTACACCTTC.

The rearrangement joins TRBV5-1 to TRBJ1-1; D not certain. The ends were cut back, 2 bases at V and 1 base at J, with 9 bases in the middle. The V gene's germline CDR1 is SGHRS and CDR2 YFSETQ. The CDR3 totals 14 residues. The CDR3 DNA sequence: TGCGCCAGCAGCTTCCGGGAGGGGAACACTGAAGCTTTCTTT. This sequence encodes CASSFREGNTEAFF.

The gene calls are TRBV28 and TRBJ1-2; the D gene is possibly TRBD1 (6 bases). The CDR3 sequence is 14 residues long. Looked up from germline, CDR1 is MDHEN and CDR2 is SYDVKM. Trimming shortened V by 6 bases and J by 4 bases, and 15 bases separated the two germline ends. CDR3 nucleotide sequence: TGTGCCAGCAGCCAAATGGACAGATTCTATGGCTACACCTTC. Its protein product is CASSQMDRFYGYTF.

The V and J genes are TRBV2 and TRBJ2-7; 10 bases align to TRBD2. Trimming removed 5 bases from V and 2 bases from J; junction bases left unmatched: 9. In germline, CDR1 is SNHLY, CDR2 FYNNEI. This CDR3 spans 16 amino acids. CDR3 coding DNA: TGTGCCAGCAGTCCTTGGACTAGCGGACCGCCCTACGAGCAGTACGTC. Protein: CASSPWTSGPPYEQYV.

The chain carries TRBV28 and TRBJ2-1; the match to TRBD2 covers 9 bases. Germline V gene data show CDR1 as MDHEN and CDR2 as SYDVKM. This CDR3 is 16 amino acids long. V was pared by 1 base and J by 4 bases, with 5 bases of the junction left unmatched. The CDR3 protein is CASSLYGTSKYNEQFF. In DNA form, the CDR3 reads TGTGCCAGCAGTTTATACGGGACTAGCAAATACAATGAGCAGTTCTTC.

The chain carries TRBV29-1 and TRBJ2-5, with TRBD1 matching 8 bases. The V gene's germline CDR1 is SQVTM and CDR2 ANQGSEA. The CDR3 loop spans 15 amino acids. Trimming removed 1 base from V and 6 bases from J; junction bases left unmatched: 10. The CDR3 spells CSVEGGTGRLKTQYF. In nucleotides, the CDR3 is TGCAGCGTTGAAGGGGGGACAGGCCGTTTGAAGACCCAGTACTTC. The whole variable domain, filled in from reference TRBV29-1 and TRBJ2-5, reads SAVISQKPSRDICQRGTSLTIQCQVDSQVTMMFWYRQQPGQSLTLIATANQGSEATYESGFVIDKFPISRPNLTFSTLTVSNMSPEDSSIYLCSVEGGTGRLKTQYFGPGTRLLVL.